This TCR beta chain was captured by sequencing in a study of OX40 agonist ivuxolimab in advanced cancers. This CDR3 contains 15 residues. Germline lookup yields CDR1 LNHNV and CDR2 YYDKDF (reference sequence). With V trimmed by 0 bases and J by 9 bases, 4 bases remained unmatched. The data were produced by immunoSEQ multiplex PCR, yet TCRdb's version contains in-frame clones alone and is incomplete. The sample lists roughly 100,000 clones, around 82% occurring once. This receptor was identified in an adult with an advanced solid tumor such as melanoma, head and neck, liver or kidney cancer. The J gene is TRBJ1-5, the V gene TRBV15; the match to TRBD1 covers 11 bases. Sequenced here: CD4+ or CD8+ T cells sorted from blood, sampled in a trial of the OX40 agonist ivuxolimab. CDR3 residues: CATSRDWTGGLPQHF. CDR3 DNA sequence: TGTGCCACCAGCAGAGATTGGACAGGGGGCTTGCCCCAGCATTTT.